The clone carrying this T cell receptor beta chain showed up many times. The antigen remains unidentified. This record comes from a study of T cell repertoires in cytomegalovirus infection. Study-level information: Based on public TCR beta signatures, there were indications of CMV infection and of a matching HLA type.

Overall study findings and caveats: Carriers of CMV plus the relevant HLA were identified by cumulative public TCR beta family frequency. There were HLA-C-restricted CMV-specific TCR beta clonotypes dominating the ex vivo response.

TCRdb re-called the reads with MiXCR, one entry per CDR3 protein. The sample comprises about 400,000 distinct CDR3 sequences, 34% of which are singletons, and roughly 13% rests with the top ten. Per the germline V gene, CDR1 is DFQATT and CDR2 is SNEGSKA (reference sequence). The CDR3 has 15 amino acids. Losses at the gene ends were 6 bases for V and 4 bases for J; bases not matched to a gene: 13. The chain links TRBV20-1 to TRBJ2-3, with TRBD2 matching over 7 bases. Source: cultured PBMCs, taken from culture after CMV antigen stimulation. This sequence originates from a human donor in good health (CMV status not recorded). Some clones in this sample may be carry-over from other donors' samples. The CDR3 DNA reads as TGCAGTGCCCCCGGGACTACCGGGTCGGCAGATACGCAGTATTTT. The encoded protein is CSAPGTTGSADTQYF.